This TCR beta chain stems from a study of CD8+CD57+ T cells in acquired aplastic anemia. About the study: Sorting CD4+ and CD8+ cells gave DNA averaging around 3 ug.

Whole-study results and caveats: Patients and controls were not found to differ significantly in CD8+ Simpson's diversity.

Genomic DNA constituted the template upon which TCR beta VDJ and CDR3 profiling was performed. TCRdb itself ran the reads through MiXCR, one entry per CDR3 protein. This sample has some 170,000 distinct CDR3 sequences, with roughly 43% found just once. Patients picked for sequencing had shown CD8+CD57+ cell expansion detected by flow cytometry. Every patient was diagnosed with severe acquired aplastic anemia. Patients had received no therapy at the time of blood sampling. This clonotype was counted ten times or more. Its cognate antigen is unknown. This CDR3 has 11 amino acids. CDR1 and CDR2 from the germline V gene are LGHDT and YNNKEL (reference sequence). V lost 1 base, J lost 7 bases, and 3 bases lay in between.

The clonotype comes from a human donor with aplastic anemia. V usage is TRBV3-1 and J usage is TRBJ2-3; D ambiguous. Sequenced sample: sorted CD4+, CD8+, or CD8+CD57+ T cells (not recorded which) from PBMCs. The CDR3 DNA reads TGTGCCAGCAGCCAAGTACATACGCAGTATTTT. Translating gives CASSQVHTQYF.